The 9 T cell receptor beta chains below were found in one sample sequenced in a study of cytomegalovirus exposure and HLA in healthy donors. 60 Vbeta and 13 Jbeta primers were used in PCR. Only in-frame clones appear in the TCRdb table, and some are missing; sequencing was by immunoSEQ multiplex PCR. This table has around 130,000 clones, around three quarters appearing once. The material sequenced was PBMCs. These receptors all stem from a man under 40 in good health and CMV-seronegative.

This clone occurred a few times. The rearrangement joins TRBV2 to TRBJ1-5; D perhaps matches TRBD1 (5 bases). This CDR3 comprises 13 residues. Germline V gene sequence: CDR1 SNHLY, CDR2 FYNNEI. Trimming shortened V by 6 bases and J by 5 bases, and 11 bases separated the two germline ends. The CDR3 coding sequence is TGTGCCAGCAGCCGACAGATAGATCAGCCCCAGCATTTT. The encoded protein is CASSRQIDQPQHF.

The V and J genes are TRBV7-6 and TRBJ2-2, with 11 bases fitting TRBD1. The CDR3 is 15 amino acids. Germline V gene data show CDR1 as SGHVS and CDR2 as FNYEAQ. V was clipped by 5 bases and J by 4 bases; unmatched bases: 3. The CDR3 region is CASSAGTGGTGELFF. DNA for the CDR3: TGTGCCAGCAGCGCTGGGACAGGGGGCACCGGGGAGCTGTTTTTT.

The J gene is TRBJ2-5, the V gene TRBV30; 12 bases map to TRBD2. The J segment lost 1 base and the V segment lost 0 bases, leaving 9 bases of the junction unmatched. The CDR3 sequence is 18 residues long. CDR1 is GTSNPN, CDR2 SVGIG, per germline (reference sequence). CDR3 sequence reads: CAWSVTRTSGTFQETQYF. The CDR3 region has the DNA TGTGCCTGGAGTGTAACCCGGACTAGCGGGACGTTCCAAGAGACCCAGTACTTC.

The chain links TRBV7-3 to TRBJ2-3; 10 nucleotides line up with TRBD1. With 5 bases clipped from V and 3 bases from J, the junction kept 5 bases outside the gene matches. From germline, CDR1 is SGHTA and CDR2 FQGTGA. This CDR3 comprises 15 residues. The CDR3 region has the DNA TGTGCCAGCAGCCAACGGGACAGGGGAACAGATACGCAGTATTTT. It yields the protein CASSQRDRGTDTQYF.

The rearrangement links TRBV18 to TRBJ2-2; TRBD1 matches at 10 bases. The V gene's germline CDR1 is KGHSH and CDR2 LQKENI. Trimming at V came to 8 bases and at J to 6 bases, leaving 9 bases not matched to a gene. The CDR3 spans 15 residues. CDR3 amino acids: CASTPDRGLPGELFF. DNA of the CDR3: TGTGCCAGCACCCCCGACAGGGGGCTCCCCGGGGAGCTGTTTTTT. Full variable domain (remainder filled in from reference TRBV18 and TRBJ2-2): NAGVMQNPRHLVRRRGQEARLRCSPMKGHSHVYWYRQLPEEGLKFMVYLQKENIIDESGMPKERFSAEFPKEGPSILRIQQVVRGDSAAYFCASTPDRGLPGELFFGEGSRLTVL.

The J gene is TRBJ1-3, the V gene TRBV7-9; possible D gene TRBD1, 6 bases. The germline V gene has CDR1 SEHNR and CDR2 FQNEAQ (reference sequence). V was pared by 4 bases and J by 4 bases, with 17 bases between. The CDR3 runs 16 residues. CDR3 loop: CASSSPPAGDGNTIYF. The CDR3 DNA reads TGTGCCAGCAGCTCTCCCCCGGCAGGGGACGGAAACACCATATATTTT.

The chain employs TRBV11-3 and TRBJ1-1, with D uncertain. The ends were cut back, 6 bases at V and 4 bases at J, with 9 bases in the middle. This CDR3 is built from 12 residues. Germline assignment: CDR1 SGHNT and CDR2 YENEEA. In DNA form, the CDR3 reads TGTGCCAGCAGGGGCCGGGGCACTGAAGCTTTCTTT. As protein: CASRGRGTEAFF.

This sequence joins TRBV28 and TRBJ2-7, with 11 bases that match TRBD2. The CDR3 is 14 amino acids. V shed 3 bases, J shed 3 bases, and the junction held 1 base outside the gene matches. CDR1 and CDR2 from the germline V gene are MDHEN and SYDVKM. The CDR3 here is CASSFGTSGYEQYF. The DNA for the CDR3 is TGTGCCAGCAGTTTCGGGACTAGCGGCTACGAGCAGTACTTC.

This clone was observed a handful of times. The V call is TRBV19, the J call TRBJ1-4, with D unresolved. The CDR3 runs to 14 residues. V was shortened by 3 bases and J by 1 base, with 6 bases between the two germline ends. In germline, CDR1 is LNHDA, CDR2 SQIVND (reference sequence). CDR3 region: CASSMVGTNEKLFF. CDR3 sequence (DNA): TGTGCCAGTAGTATGGTCGGAACTAATGAAAAACTGTTTTTT.